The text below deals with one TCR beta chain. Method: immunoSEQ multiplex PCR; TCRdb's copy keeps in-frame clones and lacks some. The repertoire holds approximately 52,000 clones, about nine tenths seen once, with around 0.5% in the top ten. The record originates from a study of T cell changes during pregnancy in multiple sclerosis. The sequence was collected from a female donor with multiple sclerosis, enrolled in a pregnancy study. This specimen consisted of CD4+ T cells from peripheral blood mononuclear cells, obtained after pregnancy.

The CDR3 bases are TGTGCCAGCAGCGTAGCTGATAGAGTCGAGTATGGCTACACCTTC. Translation gives CASSVADRVEYGYTF. The V call is TRBV9, the J call TRBJ1-2; D is unresolved. This CDR3 has 15 amino acids. Trimming left V 0 bases short and J 5 bases short, with 14 bases between. Germline CDR1 reads SGDLS; CDR2 reads YYNGEE.